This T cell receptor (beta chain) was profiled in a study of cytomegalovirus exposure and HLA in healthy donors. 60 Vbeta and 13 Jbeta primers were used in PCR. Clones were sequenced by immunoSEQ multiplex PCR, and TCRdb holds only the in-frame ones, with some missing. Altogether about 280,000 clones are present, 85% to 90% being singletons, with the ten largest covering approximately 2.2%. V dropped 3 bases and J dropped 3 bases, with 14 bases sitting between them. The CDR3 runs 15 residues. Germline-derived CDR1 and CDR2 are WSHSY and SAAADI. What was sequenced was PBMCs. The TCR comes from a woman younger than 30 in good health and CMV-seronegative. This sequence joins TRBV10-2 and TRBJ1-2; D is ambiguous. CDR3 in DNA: TGCGCCAGCAGTGACCCTGAGGAGGGATACTATGGCTACACCTTC. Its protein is CASSDPEEGYYGYTF.